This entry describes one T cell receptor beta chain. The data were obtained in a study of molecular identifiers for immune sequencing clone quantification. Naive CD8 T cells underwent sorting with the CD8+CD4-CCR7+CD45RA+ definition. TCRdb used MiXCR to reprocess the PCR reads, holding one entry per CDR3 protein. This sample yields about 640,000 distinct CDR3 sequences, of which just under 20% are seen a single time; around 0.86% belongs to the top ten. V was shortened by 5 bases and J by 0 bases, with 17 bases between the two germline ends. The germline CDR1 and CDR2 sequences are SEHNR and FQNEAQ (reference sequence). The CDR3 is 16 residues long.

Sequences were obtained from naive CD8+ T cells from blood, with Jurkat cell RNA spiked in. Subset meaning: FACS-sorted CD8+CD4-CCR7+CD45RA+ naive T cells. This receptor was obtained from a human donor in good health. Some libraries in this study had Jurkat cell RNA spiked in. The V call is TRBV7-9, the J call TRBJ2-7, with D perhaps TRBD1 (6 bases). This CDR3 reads CASSPIPGVSSYEQYF. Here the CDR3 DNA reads TGTGCCAGCAGCCCTATCCCAGGGGTGAGCTCCTACGAGCAGTACTTC.